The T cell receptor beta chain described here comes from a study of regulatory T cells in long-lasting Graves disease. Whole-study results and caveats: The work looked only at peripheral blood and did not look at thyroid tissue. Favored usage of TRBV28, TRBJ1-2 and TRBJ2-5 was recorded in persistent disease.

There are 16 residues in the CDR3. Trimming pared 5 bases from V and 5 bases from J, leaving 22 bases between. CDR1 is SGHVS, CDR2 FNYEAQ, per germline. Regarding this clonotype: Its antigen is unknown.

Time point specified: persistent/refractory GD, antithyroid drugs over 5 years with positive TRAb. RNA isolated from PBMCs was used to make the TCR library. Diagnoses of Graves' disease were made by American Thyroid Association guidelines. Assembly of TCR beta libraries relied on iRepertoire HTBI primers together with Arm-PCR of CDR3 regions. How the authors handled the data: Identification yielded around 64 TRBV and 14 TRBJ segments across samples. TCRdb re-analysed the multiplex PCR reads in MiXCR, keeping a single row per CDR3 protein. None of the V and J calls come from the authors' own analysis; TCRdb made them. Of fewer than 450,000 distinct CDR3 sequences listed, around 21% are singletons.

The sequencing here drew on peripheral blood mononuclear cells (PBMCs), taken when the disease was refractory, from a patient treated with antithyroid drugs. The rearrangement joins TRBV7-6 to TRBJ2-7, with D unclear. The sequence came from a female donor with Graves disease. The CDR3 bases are TGTGCCAGCAGCGTTCACTCTGGGCTCCCAGTCGACGAGCAGTACTTC. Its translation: CASSVHSGLPVDEQYF. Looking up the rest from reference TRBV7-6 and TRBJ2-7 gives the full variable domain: GAGVSQSPRYKVTKRGQDVALRCDPISGHVSLYWYRQALGQGPEFLTYFNYEAQQDKSGLPNDRFSAERPEGSISTLTIQRTEQRDSAMYRCASSVHSGLPVDEQYFGPGTRLTVT.